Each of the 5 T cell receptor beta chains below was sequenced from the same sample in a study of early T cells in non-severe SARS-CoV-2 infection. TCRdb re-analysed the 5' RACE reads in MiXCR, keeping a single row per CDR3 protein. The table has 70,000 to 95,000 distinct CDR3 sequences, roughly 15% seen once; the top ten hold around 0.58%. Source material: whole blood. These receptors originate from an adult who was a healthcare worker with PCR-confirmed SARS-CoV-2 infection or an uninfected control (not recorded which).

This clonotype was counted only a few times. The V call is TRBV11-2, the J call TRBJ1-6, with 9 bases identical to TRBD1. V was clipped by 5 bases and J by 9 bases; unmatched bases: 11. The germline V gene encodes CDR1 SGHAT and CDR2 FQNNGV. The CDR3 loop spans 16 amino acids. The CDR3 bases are TGTGCCAGCAGCCGGACGGGACAGGGAGTACCTTCACCCCTCCACTTT. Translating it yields CASSRTGQGVPSPLHF.

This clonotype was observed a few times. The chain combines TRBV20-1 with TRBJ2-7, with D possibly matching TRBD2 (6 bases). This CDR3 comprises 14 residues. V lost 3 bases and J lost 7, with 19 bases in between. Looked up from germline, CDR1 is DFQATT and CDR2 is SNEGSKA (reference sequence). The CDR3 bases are TGCAGTGCTAGGGAATGGGAGAGAGCGGGTGAGCAGTACGTC. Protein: CSAREWERAGEQYV.

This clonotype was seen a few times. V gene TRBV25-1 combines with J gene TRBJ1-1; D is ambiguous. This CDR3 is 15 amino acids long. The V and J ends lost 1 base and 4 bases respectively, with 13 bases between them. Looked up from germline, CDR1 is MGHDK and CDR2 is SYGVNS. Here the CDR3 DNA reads TGTGCCAGCAGTGAATTGGGAGGCCGACGCACTGAAGCTTTCTTT. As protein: CASSELGGRRTEAFF.

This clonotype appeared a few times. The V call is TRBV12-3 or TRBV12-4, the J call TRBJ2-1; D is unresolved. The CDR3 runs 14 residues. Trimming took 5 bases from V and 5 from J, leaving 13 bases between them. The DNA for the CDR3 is TGTGCCAGCAGTCGCAAGGGTCGGCACAATGAGCAGTTCTTC. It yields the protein CASSRKGRHNEQFF.

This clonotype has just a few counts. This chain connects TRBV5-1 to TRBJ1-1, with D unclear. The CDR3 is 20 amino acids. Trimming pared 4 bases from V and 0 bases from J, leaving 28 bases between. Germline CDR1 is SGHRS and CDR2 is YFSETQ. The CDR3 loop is CASSLGGRGSSSHMNTEAFF. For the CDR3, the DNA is TGCGCCAGCAGCCTTGGCGGCCGGGGATCTTCTTCCCACATGAACACTGAAGCTTTCTTT.